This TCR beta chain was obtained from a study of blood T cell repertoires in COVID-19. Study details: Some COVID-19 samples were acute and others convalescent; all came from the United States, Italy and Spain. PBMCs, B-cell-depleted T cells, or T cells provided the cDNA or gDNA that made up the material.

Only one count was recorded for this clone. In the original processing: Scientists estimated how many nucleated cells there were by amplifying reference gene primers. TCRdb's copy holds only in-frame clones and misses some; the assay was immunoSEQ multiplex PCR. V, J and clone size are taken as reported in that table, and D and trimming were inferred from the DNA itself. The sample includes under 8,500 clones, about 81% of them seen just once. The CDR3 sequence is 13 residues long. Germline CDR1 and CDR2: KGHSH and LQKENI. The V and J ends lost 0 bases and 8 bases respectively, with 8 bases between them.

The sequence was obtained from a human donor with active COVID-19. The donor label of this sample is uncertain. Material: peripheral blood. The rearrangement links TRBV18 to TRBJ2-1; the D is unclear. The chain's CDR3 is CASSPPLGYEQFF. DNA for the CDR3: TGTGCCAGCTCACCACCCCTGGGCTATGAGCAGTTCTTC.